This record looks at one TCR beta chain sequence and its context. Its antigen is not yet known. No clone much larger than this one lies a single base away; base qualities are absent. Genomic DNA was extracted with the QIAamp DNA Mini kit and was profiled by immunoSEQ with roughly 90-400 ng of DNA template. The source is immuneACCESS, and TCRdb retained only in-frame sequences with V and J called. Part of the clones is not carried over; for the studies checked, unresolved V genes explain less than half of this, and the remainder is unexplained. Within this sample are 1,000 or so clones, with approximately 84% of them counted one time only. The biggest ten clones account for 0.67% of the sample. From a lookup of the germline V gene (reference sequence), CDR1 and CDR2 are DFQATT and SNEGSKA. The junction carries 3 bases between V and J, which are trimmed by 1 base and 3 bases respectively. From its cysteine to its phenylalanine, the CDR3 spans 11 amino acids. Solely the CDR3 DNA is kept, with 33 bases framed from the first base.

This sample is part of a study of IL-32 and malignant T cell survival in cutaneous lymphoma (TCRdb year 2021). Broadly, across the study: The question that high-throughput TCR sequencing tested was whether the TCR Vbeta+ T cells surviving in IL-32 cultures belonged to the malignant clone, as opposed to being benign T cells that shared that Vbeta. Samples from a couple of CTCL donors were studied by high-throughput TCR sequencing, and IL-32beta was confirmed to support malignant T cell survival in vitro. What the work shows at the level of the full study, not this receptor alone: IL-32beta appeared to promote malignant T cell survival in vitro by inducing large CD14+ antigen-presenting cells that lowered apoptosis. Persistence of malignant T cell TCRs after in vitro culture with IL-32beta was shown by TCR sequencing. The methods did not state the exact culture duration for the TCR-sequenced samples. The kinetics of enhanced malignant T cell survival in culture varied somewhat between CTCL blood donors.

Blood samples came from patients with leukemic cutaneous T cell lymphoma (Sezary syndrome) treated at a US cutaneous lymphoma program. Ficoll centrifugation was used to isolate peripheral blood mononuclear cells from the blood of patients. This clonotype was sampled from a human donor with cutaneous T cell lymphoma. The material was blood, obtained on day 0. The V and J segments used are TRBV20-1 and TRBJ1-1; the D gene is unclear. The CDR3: CSARGYTEAFF. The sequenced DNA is TGCAGTGCTAGAGGGTACACTGAAGCTTTCTTT.